The entry below describes one T cell receptor beta chain. Under the authors' procedure: Using reference gene primer amplification, nucleated cell counts were estimated. Clones were read by immunoSEQ multiplex PCR, and TCRdb kept only the in-frame ones, dropping some. V, J and clone size derive from that table, while D and trimming were established from the DNA sequence. Altogether approximately 200,000 clones are present, about 85% being singletons, with the ten largest covering 15% to 20%. This entry is derived from a study of blood T cell repertoires in COVID-19. Germline V gene sequence: CDR1 LGHNA, CDR2 YSLEER. This CDR3 contains 15 residues. V gave up 0 bases and J gave up 4 bases, with 9 bases separating them.

The sample consisted of peripheral blood. This clonotype was sampled from a person aged 70 to 85 with COVID-19, enrolled during active disease. The V call is TRBV4-3, the J call TRBJ2-2; D is unresolved. The CDR3 loop is CASSQDSTSTGELFF. The CDR3 DNA sequence: TGCGCCAGCAGCCAAGATTCCACTTCCACCGGGGAGCTGTTTTTT.